These T cell receptor beta chains were read from a single sample in a study of blood T cells in healthy people across ages. TCRdb recomputed calls from the 5' RACE reads with MiXCR, one row per CDR3 protein. The table records fewer than 2,000,000 distinct CDR3 sequences, roughly two fifths of them present only once. The sequencing sample was made of blood. The receptors originated from a human donor in good health. The CDR3 runs from the conserved cysteine through the conserved F or W. D genes are given only for firm matches. Clone size is stated in some rows and not others, as once, few, many or a class when expanded.

length: 16
D: -
J: TRBJ1-2
size: -
V: TRBV4-2
CDR3: CASSLSKSGDTYGYTF
DNA: TGTGCCAGCAGCCTCAGCAAGTCCGGGGATACTTATGGCTACACCTTC

length: 17
D: TRBD2
J: TRBJ2-3
size: -
V: TRBV10-3
CDR3: CASRRTKSGGGTDTQYF
DNA: TGTGCCAGCCGACGGACGAAGAGCGGGGGGGGCACAGATACGCAGTATTTT

length: 11
D: -
J: TRBJ2-1
size: -
V: TRBV15
CDR3: CATSRGSEQFF
DNA: TGTGCCACCAGCAGAGGTAGTGAGCAGTTCTTC

length: 15
D: -
J: TRBJ2-7
size: -
V: TRBV7-2
CDR3: CASSLGIGSSYEQYF
DNA: TGTGCCAGCAGCTTAGGTATTGGCAGCTCCTACGAGCAGTACTTC

length: 19
D: -
J: TRBJ1-1
size: few
V: TRBV4-3
CDR3: CASSQVQGSQLTGYTEAFF
DNA: TGCGCCAGCAGCCAAGTTCAGGGGTCTCAACTAACCGGGTACACTGAAGCTTTCTTT

length: 17
D: -
J: TRBJ2-1
size: once
V: TRBV2
CDR3: CASSVIPPGSSYNEQFF
DNA: TGTGCCAGCAGTGTAATCCCCCCAGGGAGCTCCTACAATGAGCAGTTCTTC

length: 14
D: -
J: TRBJ2-1
size: -
V: TRBV4-1
CDR3: CASGGRDTEGEQFF
DNA: TGCGCCAGCGGAGGCCGGGACACGGAAGGGGAGCAGTTCTTC

length: 16
D: -
J: TRBJ2-7
size: -
V: TRBV10-3
CDR3: CAISESLRQGSYEQYF
DNA: TGTGCCATCAGTGAGTCGTTGAGGCAGGGATCCTACGAGCAGTACTTC

length: 17
D: -
J: TRBJ1-6
size: -
V: TRBV7-3
CDR3: CASSLRGRGACDSPLHF
DNA: TGTGCCAGCAGCTTGAGGGGTCGGGGGGCATGCGATTCACCCCTCCACTTT

length: 17
D: TRBD2
J: TRBJ2-5
size: -
V: TRBV9
CDR3: CASSDRTSGGAGETQYF
DNA: TGTGCCAGCAGCGACCGGACTAGCGGGGGGGCTGGAGAGACCCAGTACTTC

length: 12
D: -
J: TRBJ2-5
size: -
V: TRBV12-3/TRBV12-4
CDR3: CASSIHRDRGYF
DNA: TGTGCCAGCAGTATTCACAGGGATCGCGGGTACTTC

length: 12
D: TRBD1
J: TRBJ2-3
size: -
V: TRBV29-1
CDR3: CSVRDRDLGQYF
DNA: TGCAGCGTTAGGGACAGGGACCTAGGGCAGTATTTT

length: 15
D: TRBD1
J: TRBJ1-2
size: -
V: TRBV11-3
CDR3: CASSLDRGTEHGYTF
DNA: TGTGCCAGCAGCTTAGATCGCGGGACAGAACATGGCTACACCTTC

length: 12
D: -
J: TRBJ2-5
size: few
V: TRBV2
CDR3: CASNREEETQYF
DNA: TGTGCCAGCAATAGGGAAGAAGAGACCCAGTACTTC

length: 15
D: -
J: TRBJ2-7
size: -
V: TRBV12-3/TRBV12-4
CDR3: CASSLAYGDNYEQYF
DNA: TGTGCCAGCAGTTTAGCCTACGGAGATAACTACGAGCAGTACTTC

length: 15
D: -
J: TRBJ1-2
size: -
V: TRBV5-1
CDR3: CASSWKAGFHGGYTF
DNA: TGCGCCAGCAGCTGGAAGGCAGGGTTTCACGGTGGCTACACCTTC

length: 14
D: TRBD2
J: TRBJ2-3
size: few
V: TRBV4-3
CDR3: CASSQERGGDTQYF
DNA: TGCGCCAGCAGCCAGGAGCGGGGGGGCGATACGCAGTATTTT

length: 14
D: -
J: TRBJ2-3
size: -
V: TRBV12-3/TRBV12-4
CDR3: CASSRKGSTDAQYF
DNA: TGTGCCAGCAGTCGAAAGGGGAGCACAGATGCGCAGTATTTT

length: 15
D: -
J: TRBJ2-3
size: -
V: TRBV24-1
CDR3: CATSDSRGKPDTQYF
DNA: TGTGCCACCAGTGATTCGAGGGGTAAGCCAGATACGCAGTATTTT

length: 16
D: -
J: TRBJ2-1
size: -
V: TRBV24-1
CDR3: CATSDSLTGVYNEQFF
DNA: TGTGCCACCAGTGATTCACTTACAGGAGTCTACAATGAGCAGTTCTTC

length: 15
D: TRBD1
J: TRBJ2-3
size: -
V: TRBV7-2
CDR3: CASSWDSLQSNTQYF
DNA: TGTGCCAGCAGCTGGGACAGCCTCCAATCTAATACGCAGTATTTT

length: 17
D: TRBD2
J: TRBJ2-3
size: -
V: TRBV13
CDR3: CASSLRLAGGLEDTQYF
DNA: TGTGCCAGCAGTCTCAGACTAGCGGGGGGGCTTGAAGATACGCAGTATTTT

length: 14
D: -
J: TRBJ2-7
size: few
V: TRBV7-9
CDR3: CASSSDGSSYEQYF
DNA: TGTGCCAGCAGCTCGGACGGGAGCTCCTACGAGCAGTACTTC